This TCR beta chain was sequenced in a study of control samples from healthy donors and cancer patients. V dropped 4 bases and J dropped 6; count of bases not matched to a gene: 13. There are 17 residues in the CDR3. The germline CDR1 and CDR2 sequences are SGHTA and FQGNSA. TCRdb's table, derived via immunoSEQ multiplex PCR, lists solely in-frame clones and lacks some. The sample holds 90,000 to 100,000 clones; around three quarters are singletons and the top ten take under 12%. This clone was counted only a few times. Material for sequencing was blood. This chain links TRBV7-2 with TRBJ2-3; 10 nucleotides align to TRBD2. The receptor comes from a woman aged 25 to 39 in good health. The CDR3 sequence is CASSSADSGGNGDTQYF. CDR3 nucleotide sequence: TGTGCCAGCAGCTCCGCCGATAGCGGGGGGAACGGTGATACGCAGTATTTT.